Included here is one TCR beta chain sequence, with context. The antigen remains undetermined. The sample comes from a study of blood T cells in healthy people across ages. General study results and limits: A roughly linear fall in TCR beta diversity per million T cells was seen with increasing age.

For the second PCR, which ran for about 7 to 12 cycles, a sample-barcoded 5' primer and a J-beta primer mix were used. MiXCR was run by TCRdb on the 5' RACE reads, yielding one entry per CDR3 protein. Of roughly 800,000 distinct CDR3 sequences listed, around a quarter are singletons. The germline V gene encodes CDR1 SGHDN and CDR2 FVKESK. This CDR3 is built from 15 residues. V lost 1 base, J lost 8 bases, and 18 bases lay in between. Separately, the same data were catalogued under a study of T cells of mothers and their children.

The sample taken for sequencing was blood. This sequence joins TRBV14 and TRBJ2-7; perhaps TRBD1 as D (6 bases). The TCR originated in a boy aged 5-17 years in good health. CDR3 in amino acids: CASSQGGRDISKQYF. Written as DNA, the CDR3 is TGTGCCAGCAGCCAAGGGGGGCGCGACATAAGCAAGCAGTACTTC. The full variable domain, with the rest looked up from reference TRBV14 and TRBJ2-7, is EAGVTQFPSHSVIEKGQTVTLRCDPISGHDNLYWYRRVMGKEIKFLLHFVKESKQDESGMPNNRFLAERTGGTYSTLKVQPAELEDSGVYFCASSQGGRDISKQYFGPGTRLTVT.